This TCR beta chain was documented in a study of cytomegalovirus exposure and HLA in healthy donors. The germline V gene encodes CDR1 MNHEY and CDR2 SMNVEV (reference sequence). Trimming took 5 bases from V and 0 from J, leaving 14 bases between them. This CDR3 comprises 15 residues. Primers included in the PCR were 60 Vbeta and 13 Jbeta primers. In the authors' methods: Counted up in a later analysis, unique TCR beta chains came to some 82 million, with about 10 million shared. Profiling relied on immunoSEQ multiplex PCR, and the TCRdb table lists in-frame clones only, not all of them. V, J and clone size derive from that table, while D and trimming were established from the DNA sequence. Seen here are over 250,000 clones, 72% observed once, and the top ten hold around 2.3%.

The chain couples TRBV27 to TRBJ2-7, with a tentative D call TRBD2 (5 bases). This receptor was obtained from a female donor in good health and CMV-seronegative. The sequenced material came from PBMCs. Here the CDR3 reads CASSPSSGNSYEQYF. The CDR3 bases are TGTGCCAGCAGTCCCTCCAGCGGAAACTCCTACGAGCAGTACTTC.